The table lists the clone carrying this T cell receptor beta chain with a few counts. The source of the sample is a study of blood T cell repertoires in COVID-19. Study-wide background: Samples representing acute and convalescent COVID-19 were sourced from the United States, Italy and Spain. In each case, the material was cDNA or gDNA derived from T cells, B-cell-depleted T cells, or PBMCs.

Study processing details: Reference gene primer amplification in the assay estimated nucleated cell counts. Assay used: immunoSEQ multiplex PCR; TCRdb lists only in-frame clones, some missing. V, J and clone size derive from that table, while D and trimming were established from the DNA sequence. This sample has around 200,000 clones; roughly 80% occur once, and the top ten carry around 6.8%. Germline CDR1 and CDR2: SGHRS and YFSETQ. The CDR3 runs to 14 residues. Trimming pared 3 bases from V and 1 base from J, leaving 11 bases between. The V and J genes are TRBV5-1 and TRBJ2-7; tentatively, D is TRBD1 (5 bases). The specimen was peripheral blood. The receptor comes from a human donor in a cohort sampled during active COVID-19. This CDR3 is CASSSPRQSYEQYF. The CDR3 DNA is TGCGCCAGCAGCTCCCCTCGACAGTCCTACGAGCAGTACTTC.